This T cell receptor beta chain came from a study of regulatory T cells in long-lasting Graves disease. Study-level points and caveats: TRBV28, TRBJ1-2 and TRBJ2-5 emerged as the favored segments in persistent disease.

The time point is: newly diagnosed GD, antithyroid drugs for less than 3 months. From RNA extracted from PBMCs, the TCR library was made. CDR3 regions were amplified by Arm-PCR using iRepertoire HTBI primers to build TCR beta libraries. TCRdb independently ran MiXCR on the multiplex PCR reads; one entry per CDR3 protein. In the table there are 400,000 to 500,000 distinct CDR3 sequences, approximately 15% of which are singletons. V lost 2 bases to trimming and J lost 3 bases, with 11 bases between them. This CDR3 comprises 14 residues. Germline lookup yields CDR1 MNHEY and CDR2 SVGEGT. This clonotype came up a few times. Its antigen is currently unknown. The sample was also linked to a second study, of T cells in Graves' hyperthyroidism and ophthalmopathy. From that paper: HTBI primers were used for first-round RT-PCR of the TCR CDR3.

This receptor was obtained from a woman in her thirties or forties with Graves disease. The sequenced sample was peripheral blood mononuclear cells (PBMCs), obtained at new diagnosis, from a patient treated with antithyroid drugs. This chain uses TRBV6-2 or TRBV6-3 with TRBJ2-7; tentative D call: TRBD1 (6 bases). CDR3 protein: CASSYARGDYEQYF. In nucleotides, the CDR3 is TGTGCCAGCAGTTACGCCAGGGGAGACTACGAGCAGTACTTC.